This TCR beta chain appears in the sequencing data of a study of T cells after yellow fever vaccination. TCRdb re-called the 5' RACE reads with MiXCR, one entry per CDR3 protein. The sample includes 250,000 to 300,000 distinct CDR3 sequences, 7.5% to 9% of them seen just once. This clonotype showed up just a few times. The CDR3 runs to 12 residues. The V end lost 8 bases, the J end lost 10 bases, and 15 bases lay between the germline ends. Germline assignment: CDR1 SNHLY and CDR2 FYNNEI. This TCR came from a man between 18 and 35 years old who received the YFV17D yellow fever vaccine. V is TRBV2 and J is TRBJ2-1; D is unresolved. The sequencing here drew on CD4+ T cells sorted from PBMCs, taken 5 days after the yellow fever booster vaccination. Written as DNA, the CDR3 is TGTGCCAGCGTCGCCGATAACGTAGAGCAGTTCTTC. Protein: CASVADNVEQFF.